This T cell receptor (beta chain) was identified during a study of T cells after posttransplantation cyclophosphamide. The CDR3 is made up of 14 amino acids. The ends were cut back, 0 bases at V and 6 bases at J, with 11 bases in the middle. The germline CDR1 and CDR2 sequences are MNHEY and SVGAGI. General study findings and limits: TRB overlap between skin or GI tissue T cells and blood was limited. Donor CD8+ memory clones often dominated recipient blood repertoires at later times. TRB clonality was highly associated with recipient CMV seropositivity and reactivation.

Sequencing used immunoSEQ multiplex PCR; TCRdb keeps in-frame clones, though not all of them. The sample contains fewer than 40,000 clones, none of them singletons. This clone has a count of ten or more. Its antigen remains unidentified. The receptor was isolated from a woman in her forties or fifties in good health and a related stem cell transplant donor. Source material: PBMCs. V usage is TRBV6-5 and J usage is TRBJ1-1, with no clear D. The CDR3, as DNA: TGTGCCAGCAGTTACTCTTTTCCCCGGGCTGAAGCTTTCTTT. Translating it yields CASSYSFPRAEAFF.